This is a list of T cell receptor beta chains from one sample in a study of shared clonotypes between healthy human individuals. The protocol was immunoSEQ multiplex PCR, while the TCRdb copy is restricted to in-frame clones and leaves out a portion. The repertoire holds 1,500,000 or so clones, with less than 99% as singletons. Sequenced material: naive CD4+ T cells sorted from blood. The receptors stem from a young man in good health. The CDR3 runs from the conserved cysteine through the conserved F or W. The D gene is left open where the match is weak. The size of a clone is reported for some rows only, either as once, few or many, or as a class for expanded clones.

D gene	V gene	J gene	clone size	CDR3 DNA	CDR3 protein
TRBD1	TRBV5-1	TRBJ2-7	once	TGCGCCAGCAGCTTTTCGACAGGGGCGACCTACGAGCAGTACTTC	CASSFSTGATYEQYF
-	TRBV7-9	TRBJ1-2	-	TGTGCCAGCAGCTTTGGGGGGGCTAGTGGCTACACCTTC	CASSFGGASGYTF
-	TRBV11-2	TRBJ2-5	once	TGTGCCAGCAGCTTATTGGCAGGCCTGCCTCAAGAGACCCAGTACTTC	CASSLLAGLPQETQYF
TRBD2	TRBV10-3	TRBJ2-1	-	TGTGCCACCACTAGCGCGGGGGGTGAGCAGTTCTTC	CATTSAGGEQFF
TRBD2	TRBV7-3	TRBJ2-3	-	TGTGCCAGCAGCATCGGACTAGCGGGAGGGCCAGATACGCAGTATTTT	CASSIGLAGGPDTQYF
-	TRBV10-3	TRBJ1-2	-	TGTGCCATCAGTGAGGCCCTGTGGGGGAACTATGGCTACACCTTC	CAISEALWGNYGYTF
-	TRBV19	TRBJ2-1	-	TGTGCCAGTAGTATTGGAGGATCCTACAATGAGCAGTTCTTC	CASSIGGSYNEQFF
TRBD1	TRBV6-6	TRBJ1-2	-	TGTGCCAGCAGTACCGACAGGGGCTATGGCTACACCTTC	CASSTDRGYGYTF
-	TRBV2	TRBJ2-2	-	TGTGCCAGCAGTGATTTTGTGGGCACGAACACCGGGGAGCTGTTTTTT	CASSDFVGTNTGELFF
-	TRBV7-8	TRBJ2-7	-	TGTGCCAGCAGCTTAGCTGAGATCCGCTACGAGCAGTACTTC	CASSLAEIRYEQYF
-	TRBV9	TRBJ2-3	-	TGTGCCAGCAGCGCCCGGGAAGGCCGTTTCGGGACAGATACGCAGTATTTT	CASSAREGRFGTDTQYF
-	TRBV14	TRBJ1-5	-	TGTGCCAGCAGCCAAGGTTATGGGGGCAATCAGCCCCAGCATTTT	CASSQGYGGNQPQHF
-	TRBV7-2	TRBJ2-5	-	TGTGCCAGCAGCTTAGGGGTCGCTGAGACCCAGTACTTC	CASSLGVAETQYF
-	TRBV4-1	TRBJ2-1	-	TGCGCCAGCAGCCAAGATCGCTCCCTACCGGGGACATCGGAGGAGCAGTTCTTC	CASSQDRSLPGTSEEQFF
-	TRBV4-2	TRBJ1-2	-	TGTGCCAGCAGCCAAGGCATCCCGTATGGCTACACCTTC	CASSQGIPYGYTF
-	TRBV19	TRBJ2-3	-	TGTGCCAGTAGTCTACACAGGGATACGCAGTATTTT	CASSLHRDTQYF
-	TRBV19	TRBJ2-2	-	TGTGCCAGTAGGGAAACCGGGGAGCTGTTTTTT	CASRETGELFF
-	TRBV11-3	TRBJ2-1	-	TGTGCCAGCAGCTTAGATCCAAGGGGCGCGGGTTACAATGAGCAGTTCTTC	CASSLDPRGAGYNEQFF
TRBD1	TRBV10-3	TRBJ1-2	-	TGTGCCACCACATGGAAGGGGGCAAACTATGGCTACACCTTC	CATTWKGANYGYTF
TRBD2	TRBV6-5	TRBJ2-1	-	TGTGCCAGCAGTTACTCGATGGCGGGAGCCCTCAATGAGCAGTTCTTC	CASSYSMAGALNEQFF
TRBD2	TRBV11-2	TRBJ2-3	-	TGTGCCAGCAGCTCCCCCCTGAGGACTAGTAACACAGATACGCAGTATTTT	CASSSPLRTSNTDTQYF
-	TRBV2	TRBJ1-2	-	TGTGCCAGCGGGGCGGGGTATGGCTACACCTTC	CASGAGYGYTF
TRBD1	TRBV19	TRBJ1-5	-	TGTGCCAGTAGTTTCCTCCGGGACAGGGGGTGGGAGAGCAATCAGCCCCAGCATTTT	CASSFLRDRGWESNQPQHF
-	TRBV18	TRBJ1-5	-	TGTGCCAGCTCACTAAACCAACAGGGTAATCAGCCCCAGCATTTT	CASSLNQQGNQPQHF
-	TRBV11-2	TRBJ2-3	-	TGTGCCAGCAGCTACCCGGATACGCAGTATTTT	CASSYPDTQYF
-	TRBV25-1	TRBJ1-3	-	TGTGCCAGCAGTGCTGCAGGTACTGGAAACACCATATATTTT	CASSAAGTGNTIYF
TRBD1	TRBV19	TRBJ1-2	-	TGTGCCAGTAGACTCACGGGACAGGGGAAAGTAGCTGGCTACACCTTC	CASRLTGQGKVAGYTF
TRBD1	TRBV7-2	TRBJ2-7	-	TGTGCCAGCAGCCCCCGTGGCCAGGGGGCATCCTACGAGCAGTACTTC	CASSPRGQGASYEQYF
TRBD1	TRBV7-9	TRBJ1-2	-	TGTGCCAGCAGAAGGGGACAGGGGGCGGAAGGCTACACCTTC	CASRRGQGAEGYTF
TRBD2	TRBV5-6	TRBJ2-1	-	TGTGCCAGCAGGGAACTAGCGGGAGGGCCTTACGACAATGAGCAGTTCTTC	CASRELAGGPYDNEQFF
TRBD1	TRBV6-1	TRBJ2-7	-	TGTGCCAGCAGCCACGGGACAGCTTCCTACGAGCAGTACTTC	CASSHGTASYEQYF
-	TRBV19	TRBJ1-5	-	TGTGCCAGTAGTATTACCACTACGCAGCCCCAGCATTTT	CASSITTTQPQHF
TRBD2	TRBV27	TRBJ2-7	-	TGTGCCAGCAGTTTTTCTATAGCGGGAGGGGCCTACGAGCAGTACTTC	CASSFSIAGGAYEQYF
-	TRBV2	TRBJ1-3	-	TGTGCCAGCAGAACTAGGACCGGGGGAAACACCATATATTTT	CASRTRTGGNTIYF
TRBD1	TRBV18	TRBJ2-5	-	TGTGCCAGCTCACTAGGACAGGGCGAGACCCAGTACTTC	CASSLGQGETQYF
-	TRBV19	TRBJ2-1	-	TGTGCCAGCACAGGGACTGCTCTTAGGGGCCATGAGCAGTTCTTC	CASTGTALRGHEQFF
TRBD2	TRBV5-4	TRBJ2-2	-	TGTGCCAGCAGGGGCGGGACTAGCGGACCGACCGGGGAGCTGTTTTTT	CASRGGTSGPTGELFF
-	TRBV27	TRBJ2-6	-	TGTGCCAGCAGGTACCAGGGGGCCAACGTCCTGACTTTC	CASRYQGANVLTF
-	TRBV10-3	TRBJ1-1	-	TGTGCCATCAGTGGTTTGTCAGGGAGTGAAGCTTTCTTT	CAISGLSGSEAFF
TRBD2	TRBV7-3	TRBJ2-1	-	TGTGCCAGCAGCTTAGGGGGGGATGAGCAGTTCTTC	CASSLGGDEQFF
-	TRBV15	TRBJ1-1	-	TGTGCCACCAGCAGAGATCCTCTGGGGAATTGGGTCACTGAAGCTTTCTTT	CATSRDPLGNWVTEAFF
TRBD1	TRBV5-1	TRBJ1-4	-	TGCGCCAGCAGCATCGGGACAGGGGAAGCTAATGAAAAACTGTTTTTT	CASSIGTGEANEKLFF
-	TRBV5-1	TRBJ1-1	once	TGCGCCAGCAGCAAAGCTGGACAGAACACTGAAGCTTTCTTT	CASSKAGQNTEAFF
-	TRBV30	TRBJ1-2	-	TGTGCCTGGAGTGTCCGGACAGCGAGGAACATGATATATGGCTACACCTTC	CAWSVRTARNMIYGYTF
TRBD1	TRBV7-7	TRBJ2-3	-	TGTGCCAGCAGCTTAGACAGGGGAGATACGCAGTATTTT	CASSLDRGDTQYF
TRBD1	TRBV4-1	TRBJ1-2	-	TGCGCCAGCAGCCAAGCCGACAGGGGGAAAGGCTACACCTTC	CASSQADRGKGYTF
-	TRBV5-4	TRBJ2-7	-	TGTGCCAGCAGCTCTTTTTATGGAGGCCAGGACGAGCAGTACTTC	CASSSFYGGQDEQYF
-	TRBV7-3	TRBJ2-5	-	TGTGCCAGCAGCTTAGGGCCAGGGCCGGAGACCCAGTACTTC	CASSLGPGPETQYF
TRBD2	TRBV15	TRBJ2-7	-	TGTGCCACCAGCAGAGTCGTAGGGACTAGCGGGATTTACGAGCAGTACTTC	CATSRVVGTSGIYEQYF
-	TRBV10-2	TRBJ2-7	-	TGCGCCAGCCACGCAGGAAGGACCGCACTGGGTGACGAGCAGTACTTC	CASHAGRTALGDEQYF
TRBD2	TRBV7-2	TRBJ2-7	-	TGTGCCAGCAGCCCGCGGTTGGCGGGGGGGTACGAGCAGTACTTC	CASSPRLAGGYEQYF
-	TRBV6-4	TRBJ1-2	-	TGTGCCAGCAGTGTCTCCCTCGGGTATGGCTACACCTTC	CASSVSLGYGYTF
TRBD1	TRBV7-8	TRBJ2-7	-	TGTGCCAGCAGCCTAGGACAGGTGAGCTCCTACGAGCAGTACTTC	CASSLGQVSSYEQYF